Listed here are 20 T cell receptor beta chains from one sample, sequenced in a study of T cell repertoires in cytomegalovirus infection. Antigen specificity for these receptors is unknown. TCRdb itself ran the reads through MiXCR, one entry per CDR3 protein. The repertoire has about 78,000 distinct CDR3 sequences, 35% to 45% of them found once; the top ten carry 80% to 95%. Sequenced material: CD8+ T cells from cultured PBMCs, taken from culture after CMV antigen stimulation. Source of these receptors: a human donor in good health (CMV status not recorded). Some clones in this sample may be carry-over from other donors' samples.

This clonotype was counted only a few times. This chain connects TRBV4-1 to TRBJ1-2; D not certain. CDR1 and CDR2 (germline): MGHRA, YSYEKL. The CDR3 runs to 16 residues. Trimming took off 1 base at V and 0 bases at J, with 12 bases between the two ends. CDR3 bases: TGCGCCAGCAGCCAAGTAGAGGGAGTATCTAACTATGGCTACACCTTC. Translating it yields CASSQVEGVSNYGYTF.

This chain uses TRBV24-1 with TRBJ2-2, with 7 bases aligning to TRBD1. The V segment lost 2 bases and the J segment 2 bases; nucleotides outside the gene matches: 7. CDR3 size: 17 residues. Germline CDR1 reads KGHDR; CDR2 reads SFDVKD. The CDR3: CATSDSGTVKNTGELFF. Written as DNA, the CDR3 is TGTGCCACCAGTGATTCGGGGACAGTCAAAAACACCGGGGAGCTGTTTTTT.

In its sample, this clonotype was seen a few times. The gene calls are TRBV7-2 and TRBJ2-7, with D unclear. Germline V gene data show CDR1 as SGHTA and CDR2 as FQGNSA. Trimming shortened V by 4 bases and J by 4 bases, and 14 bases separated the two germline ends. CDR3 size: 14 residues. In DNA form, the CDR3 reads TGTGCCAGCAGCTCCCCCTTGGCGTGGTACGAGCAGTACTTC. Its protein product is CASSSPLAWYEQYF.

This clonotype occurred a few times. The CDR3 region has the DNA TGTGCCAGTAGTATAGCCCGGGGGTTAGATGAGCAGTTCTTC. Its translation: CASSIARGLDEQFF. The chain is built from TRBV19 and TRBJ2-1, with D perhaps matching TRBD2 (6 bases). This CDR3 region has 14 residues. Trimming pared 1 base from V and 8 bases from J, leaving 12 bases between. Germline values: CDR1 LNHDA, CDR2 SQIVND (reference sequence).

By sample share, this clonotype is medium-sized. V is TRBV28 and J is TRBJ1-1; D is uncertain. This CDR3 spans 14 amino acids. Germline V CDR1 and CDR2: MDHEN, SYDVKM. Trimming took 4 bases from V and 1 from J, leaving 10 bases between them. CDR3 bases: TGTGCCAGCAGTTCGGCACACCCGAACACTGAAGCTTTCTTT. It specifies CASSSAHPNTEAFF.

This clonotype has a handful of counts. The V call is TRBV12-3 or TRBV12-4, the J call TRBJ2-1, with 12 nucleotides matching TRBD2. With 4 bases clipped from V and 3 bases from J, the junction kept 4 bases outside the gene matches. The CDR3 is 16 residues long. The CDR3 region has the DNA TGTGCCAGCAGTTATACTAGCGGGGGGTTCTACAATGAGCAGTTCTTC. This translates into CASSYTSGGFYNEQFF.

The chain employs TRBV6-2 or TRBV6-3 and TRBJ2-2, with 8 bases identical to TRBD1. Trimming at V came to 2 bases and at J to 7 bases, leaving 9 bases not matched to a gene. Germline V gives CDR1 MNHEY, CDR2 SVGEGT. The length of the CDR3 is 16 residues. The CDR3 protein is CASSYAWSGGLGELFF. The CDR3 DNA follows: TGTGCCAGCAGTTACGCCTGGTCAGGGGGCCTCGGGGAGCTGTTTTTT.

The V gene is TRBV28, the J gene TRBJ2-2, with a possible D match to TRBD1 (6 bases). Germline V gene data show CDR1 as MDHEN and CDR2 as SYDVKM. CDR3 length equals 16 residues. V lost 5 bases and J lost 4, with 17 bases in between. The CDR3 spells CASSTPGQRFTGELFF. CDR3 DNA: TGTGCCAGCAGTACCCCCGGACAGCGCTTCACCGGGGAGCTGTTTTTT.

In this sample, this clonotype turned up a few times. This chain uses TRBV7-2 with TRBJ2-1, with D uncertain. With 5 bases removed from V and 4 bases from J, the gap between germline ends came to 9 bases. CDR1 and CDR2 from the germline V gene are SGHTA and FQGNSA. The CDR3 length is 13 residues. Here the CDR3 reads CASSLTPYNEQFF. CDR3 DNA: TGTGCCAGCAGCCTAACGCCGTACAATGAGCAGTTCTTC.

V and J are TRBV6-5 and TRBJ1-3; D is unresolved. The germline gives CDR1 MNHEY, CDR2 SVGAGI. The CDR3 consists of 18 residues. V lost 6 bases and J 0 bases, leaving 21 bases between the germline ends. CDR3 sequence (DNA): TGTGCCAGCAGCTCTCTGCACAGAGGACCTGTCTCTGGAAACACCATATATTTT. Translation: CASSSLHRGPVSGNTIYF.

The rearrangement joins TRBV7-6 to TRBJ1-2; 7 nucleotides match TRBD1. The germline gives CDR1 SGHVS, CDR2 FNYEAQ. The CDR3 is 14 residues long. V dropped 6 bases and J dropped 4; count of bases not matched to a gene: 8. CDR3 residues: CASRLGTVRYGYTF. CDR3 nucleotide sequence: TGTGCCAGCAGACTGGGGACAGTCCGCTATGGCTACACCTTC.

This clonotype was seen many times. The chain joins TRBV4-3 to TRBJ2-3, with D perhaps given as TRBD1 or TRBD2 (6 bases each). Germline assignment: CDR1 LGHNA and CDR2 YSLEER. The CDR3 covers 15 residues. V was clipped by 0 bases and J by 3 bases, with 10 bases between them. DNA for the CDR3: TGCGCCAGCAGCCAAGATACGGGGGCGACAGATACGCAGTATTTT. The encoded protein is CASSQDTGATDTQYF.

The chain is built from TRBV7-2 and TRBJ2-2; D not resolved. From germline, CDR1 is SGHTA and CDR2 FQGNSA. CDR3 length: 12 residues. Trimming took 5 bases from V and 3 from J, leaving 4 bases between them. The CDR3 nucleotides read TGTGCCAGCAGCGAGGACACCGGGGAGCTGTTTTTT. Translating gives CASSEDTGELFF.

The J gene is TRBJ2-2, the V gene TRBV27; TRBD1 matches 8 bases. The germline gives CDR1 MNHEY, CDR2 SMNVEV (reference sequence). The CDR3 extends over 16 amino acids. V lost 4 bases, J lost 4 bases, and 8 bases stayed unmatched. The CDR3 here is CASSYPGQGATGELFF. For the CDR3, the DNA is TGTGCCAGCAGTTACCCCGGCCAGGGGGCCACCGGGGAGCTGTTTTTT.

Concerning this clonotype itself: Since a much larger clone is just one base distant, this may be a read error. In nucleotides, the CDR3 is TGTGCCAGCAGGCTCGACAGCGCGAGCTCCTACGAGCAGTACTTC. It codes for CASRLDSASSYEQYF. The V call is TRBV28, the J call TRBJ2-7; perhaps TRBD1 as D (5 bases). This CDR3 region has 15 residues. Germline CDR1 reads MDHEN; CDR2 reads SYDVKM. V shed 6 bases and J shed 0 bases, with 15 bases lying between them.

The sample holds a few counts of this clonotype. The chain couples TRBV7-6 to TRBJ2-7; TRBD1 matches 7 bases. There are 14 residues in the CDR3. Trimming took 7 bases from V and 0 from J; bases not matched to a gene: 6. From germline, CDR1 is SGHVS and CDR2 FNYEAQ. The CDR3 region is CASKTEGASYEQYF. The CDR3 DNA reads TGTGCCAGCAAAACCGAGGGGGCCTCCTACGAGCAGTACTTC. The whole variable domain, filled in from reference TRBV7-6 and TRBJ2-7, reads GAGVSQSPRYKVTKRGQDVALRCDPISGHVSLYWYRQALGQGPEFLTYFNYEAQQDKSGLPNDRFSAERPEGSISTLTIQRTEQRDSAMYRCASKTEGASYEQYFGPGTRLTVT.

This clonotype was found a few times. The gene calls are TRBV7-3 and TRBJ1-3; D is undetermined. The germline V gene encodes CDR1 SGHTA and CDR2 FQGTGA. Trimming took 4 bases from V and 0 from J, leaving 10 bases between them. The CDR3 extends over 15 amino acids. The CDR3, as DNA: TGTGCCAGCAGCTCAGACGGGTTCTCTGGAAACACCATATATTTT. It specifies CASSSDGFSGNTIYF.

The chain has TRBV11-1 and TRBJ2-7, with TRBD2 identical over 8 bases. Germline V gene data show CDR1 as SGHAT and CDR2 as FQDESV (reference sequence). J lost 7 bases, V lost 5 bases, and 7 bases had no gene match. The CDR3 has 13 amino acids. The CDR3 loop is CASSLNSGVEQYF. The CDR3 DNA reads as TGTGCCAGCAGCCTAAATAGCGGGGTAGAGCAGTACTTC.

The genes are TRBV28 and TRBJ2-3, with D possibly matching TRBD2 (5 bases). Germline V lookup: CDR1 MDHEN, CDR2 SYDVKM. CDR3 length: 13 residues. V lost 10 bases, J lost 3 bases, and 14 bases lay in between. DNA for the CDR3: TGTGCCACCCTTCGATCGGGGACAGATACGCAGTATTTT. Encoded protein: CATLRSGTDTQYF.

As DNA, the CDR3 is TGCAGTGCTAGAACCTTCCTAGCGGAGCCCTACAATGAGCAGTTCTTC. It translates to CSARTFLAEPYNEQFF. The chain combines TRBV20-1 with TRBJ2-1; 7 bases align to TRBD2. CDR3 length equals 16 residues. The J segment lost 2 bases and the V segment lost 2 bases, leaving 9 bases of the junction unmatched. Germline V lookup: CDR1 DFQATT, CDR2 SNEGSKA (reference sequence).